This T cell receptor beta chain was sequenced for a study of T-cell memory formation after mild COVID-19. The study, taken as a whole, reports: Day 15 to 85 contracting clones showed balanced CD4/CD8; day 15 to 37 expanders favored CD4+.

TCRdb used MiXCR to reprocess the 5' RACE reads, holding one entry per CDR3 protein. The data contain 470,000 or so distinct CDR3 sequences, 15% to 20% of them seen just once; the ten biggest clones take up roughly 12%. V was pared by 4 bases and J by 5 bases, with 6 bases between. This CDR3 is built from 12 residues. Concerning this clonotype itself: Antigen unknown.

This TCR was sampled from an adult woman who had mild COVID-19 (a few samples of this study predate the infection). Cell type and time point are not known. The chain couples TRBV12-3 or TRBV12-4 to TRBJ1-5; D unclear. The sample consisted of PBMCs or a T cell subset sorted from them (not recorded which). CDR3 amino acids: CASSSVYQPQHF. The CDR3 DNA is TGTGCCAGCAGTTCGGTTTATCAGCCCCAGCATTTT.